This T cell receptor beta chain was identified in a study of CD8 T cells in ankylosing spondylitis. Concerning this clonotype itself: What it binds is not known.

Findings of the study overall: There was a TCR beta motif, made of several highly homologous variants, that appeared characteristic of ankylosing spondylitis blood. Past research had described some motif variants in reactive arthritis synovial fluid and blood. A CD8+ phenotype characterized the disease-linked clones, which were relatively rare in peripheral blood.

Construction of TCR beta libraries was performed using quantitative 5'-RACE with molecular barcodes. TCRdb redid the calling of the 5' RACE reads with MiXCR, one entry per CDR3 protein. This sample has about 340,000 distinct CDR3 sequences, with roughly 8% found just once. This sequence originates from a male donor with ankylosing spondylitis. Sequenced input: blood, either unsorted or a sorted T cell fraction (not recorded which).

CDR3 in DNA: TGTGCCAGCAGTTACTCACAAGTCACAGGAGGCGACATTTCACCCCTCCACTTT. Protein product: CASSYSQVTGGDISPLHF. The chain has TRBV6-5 and TRBJ1-6; D is perhaps TRBD1 (5 bases). The CDR3 is 18 residues long. The germline CDR1 and CDR2 sequences are MNHEY and SVGAGI. Trimming left V 0 bases short and J 9 bases short, with 21 bases between.